This T cell receptor beta chain came from a study of T-cell memory formation after mild COVID-19. A remark on this clonotype: Antigen unknown.

Study findings and constraints: For contracting clones, CD4+ ones sat mainly in CM and EM, CD8+ in EMRA.

5'RACE with constant-segment primers yielded barcoded, UMI-tagged TCR alpha and TCR beta cDNA libraries. TCRdb re-called the 5' RACE reads through MiXCR, storing one row per CDR3 protein. The sample records 200,000 to 250,000 distinct CDR3 sequences, approximately 10% being singletons. Germline V lookup: CDR1 SGHVS, CDR2 FNYEAQ. V was pared by 1 base and J by 3 bases, with 11 bases between. CDR3 size: 15 residues. Input material: PBMCs or a T cell subset sorted from them (not recorded which). This clonotype originated in a man aged 18 to 29 who had mild COVID-19 (a few samples of this study predate the infection). Cell type and time point are not known. The genes are TRBV7-6 and TRBJ2-3; D may be TRBD2 (6 bases). In nucleotides, the CDR3 is TGTGCCAGCAGCTTAGTTACTAGCCGAACAGATACGCAGTATTTT. Its translation: CASSLVTSRTDTQYF.